This entry lists 25 T cell receptor beta chains sequenced from one sample in a study of cytomegalovirus exposure and HLA in healthy donors. TCRdb's table, derived via immunoSEQ multiplex PCR, lists solely in-frame clones and lacks some. This sample has around 130,000 clones, with about 90% found just once. Sequenced input: PBMCs. These receptors came from a man aged 25-40 years in good health and CMV-seronegative.

This clone has only a few counts. The chain employs TRBV28 and TRBJ1-5, with TRBD1 matching over 8 bases. From germline, CDR1 is MDHEN and CDR2 SYDVKM. This CDR3 is built from 16 residues. Trimming at V came to 8 bases and at J to 0 bases, leaving 9 bases not matched to a gene. CDR3 residues: CASYPGGVNSNQPQHF. CDR3 nucleotides: TGTGCCAGCTACCCAGGGGGCGTAAATAGCAATCAGCCCCAGCATTTT.

The chain couples TRBV28 to TRBJ2-7; TRBD1 aligns across 8 bases. Losses at the gene ends were 3 bases for V and 3 bases for J; bases not matched to a gene: 7. Germline loops: CDR1 MDHEN, CDR2 SYDVKM. The CDR3 runs 15 residues. The CDR3 DNA sequence: TGTGCCAGCAGTTTTATCGGGACAGGCCGCTACGAGCAGTACTTC. Protein sequence: CASSFIGTGRYEQYF.

The rearrangement links TRBV4-2 to TRBJ1-5; perhaps TRBD1 as D (5 bases). CDR1 is LGHNA, CDR2 YNFKEQ, per germline. With 2 bases removed from V and 4 bases from J, the gap between germline ends came to 15 bases. CDR3 size: 16 residues. The CDR3 sequence is CASSQWGGVGNQPQHF. The DNA of the CDR3 is TGTGCCAGCAGCCAATGGGGAGGGGTTGGTAATCAGCCCCAGCATTTT.

The chain links TRBV7-2 to TRBJ2-2, with 10 bases aligning to TRBD2. Germline CDR1 reads SGHTA; CDR2 reads FQGNSA. The CDR3 contains 15 residues. J was trimmed by 4 bases and V by 6 bases; bases with no gene match: 5. The CDR3 sequence: CASRTIAGGTGELFF. The CDR3 nucleotides are TGTGCCAGCAGAACGATAGCGGGGGGCACCGGGGAGCTGTTTTTT.

This rearrangement joins TRBV15 to TRBJ2-5; D is undetermined. Germline V gives CDR1 LNHNV, CDR2 YYDKDF (reference sequence). The CDR3 is made up of 15 amino acids. The V end was cut by 0 bases, the J end by 11 bases, with 19 bases between. The DNA of the CDR3 is TGTGCCACCAGCAGAGATCGTCAGGTCGGCAAAAGGCAGTACTTC. This encodes CATSRDRQVGKRQYF.

This rearrangement joins TRBV28 to TRBJ2-7; D possibly corresponds to TRBD1 (6 bases). The germline gives CDR1 MDHEN, CDR2 SYDVKM. The CDR3 is 14 residues long. Trimming took 3 bases from V and 0 from J, leaving 9 bases between them. The CDR3 DNA reads TGTGCCAGCAGTTTCAGGGACAACTCCTACGAGCAGTACTTC. Its translation: CASSFRDNSYEQYF. The full variable domain, in which reference TRBV28 and TRBJ2-7 provide the parts outside the CDR3, is DVKVTQSSRYLVKRTGEKVFLECVQDMDHENMFWYRQDPGLGLRLIYFSYDVKMKEKGDIPEGYSVSREKKERFSLILESASTNQTSMYLCASSFRDNSYEQYFGPGTRLTVT.

The gene calls are TRBV29-1 and TRBJ2-3; D is perhaps TRBD2 (5 bases). CDR1 is SQVTM and CDR2 is ANQGSEA in the germline V gene. The CDR3 contains 15 residues. V was clipped by 0 bases and J by 0 bases, with 10 bases between them. The CDR3 region is CSVEEDRGSTDTQYF. In DNA, the CDR3 is TGCAGCGTTGAAGAGGATCGCGGGAGCACAGATACGCAGTATTTT.

The genes are TRBV5-4 and TRBJ2-7, with TRBD2 matching over 10 bases. Germline V gives CDR1 SGHNT, CDR2 YYREEE (reference sequence). J gave up 1 base and V 2 bases, and 6 bases lay outside the gene matches. This CDR3 has 16 residues. The CDR3, as DNA: TGTGCCAGCAGCTTCAGGGGACTAGCGTTATCCTACGAGCAGTACTTC. It yields the protein CASSFRGLALSYEQYF.

The CDR3 coding sequence is TGTGCCAGCAGCTTAGCACTAGCGGGGGGGGACGAGCAGTACTTC. This translates into CASSLALAGGDEQYF. The rearrangement uses TRBV7-2 and TRBJ2-7, with 13 nucleotides matching TRBD2. Germline V gives CDR1 SGHTA, CDR2 FQGNSA. The CDR3 loop spans 15 amino acids. Trimming took 0 bases from V and 5 from J; bases not matched to a gene: 1.

V gene TRBV7-9 combines with J gene TRBJ2-7; D gene ambiguous. Germline CDR1 is SEHNR and CDR2 is FQNEAQ (reference sequence). With 1 base removed from V and 7 bases from J, the gap between germline ends came to 8 bases. There are 12 residues in the CDR3. CDR3 protein: CASSLDAPEQYF. The CDR3 DNA reads TGTGCCAGCAGCTTAGACGCGCCGGAGCAGTACTTC.

J is TRBJ2-2 and V is TRBV5-4; TRBD2 matches 10 bases. The CDR3 length is 17 residues. J gave up 0 bases and V 4 bases, and 6 bases lay outside the gene matches. Per the germline V gene, CDR1 is SGHNT and CDR2 is YYREEE (reference sequence). CDR3 nucleotide sequence: TGTGCCAGCAGCGCCTCCGGACTAGCGGCGAACACCGGGGAGCTGTTTTTT. Residues: CASSASGLAANTGELFF.

This clone has a single count. This chain links TRBV18 with TRBJ1-2; D is possibly TRBD1 (6 bases). V lost 2 bases and J lost 5, with 12 bases in between. The germline V gene has CDR1 KGHSH and CDR2 LQKENI. This CDR3 has 14 amino acids. CDR3 sequence: CASSPTAGEYGYTF. The CDR3 DNA sequence: TGTGCCAGCTCACCAACCGCAGGGGAGTATGGCTACACCTTC.

This chain links TRBV6-1 with TRBJ2-1, with 7 bases lining up with TRBD1. V was pared by 3 bases and J by 15 bases, with 11 bases of the junction left unmatched. This CDR3 has 13 amino acids. Looked up from germline, CDR1 is MNHNS and CDR2 is SASEGT. The DNA of the CDR3 is TGTGCCAGCAGTGATCGGTACCTTTCAGGGGGGTTCTTC. Its translation is CASSDRYLSGGFF.

The rearrangement uses TRBV5-1 and TRBJ2-5; TRBD1 might be the D (5 bases). Trimming pared 0 bases from V and 5 bases from J, leaving 14 bases between. The CDR3 runs 15 residues. Germline V gene data show CDR1 as SGHRS and CDR2 as YFSETQ. DNA of the CDR3: TGCGCCAGCAGCTTGGACAGGCCGATCCGGGAGACCCAGTACTTC. Translated, it gives CASSLDRPIRETQYF.

The chain employs TRBV28 and TRBJ2-7, with 11 positions matching TRBD1. The germline V gene has CDR1 MDHEN and CDR2 SYDVKM. The CDR3 has 15 amino acids. Trimming took 6 bases from V and 4 from J; bases not matched to a gene: 8. CDR3 protein: CASSSRTGGTYEQYF. The CDR3 DNA sequence: TGTGCCAGCAGCTCTCGGACAGGGGGCACATACGAGCAGTACTTC.

The V call is TRBV28, the J call TRBJ1-1; possibly TRBD1 for D (6 bases). In germline, CDR1 is MDHEN, CDR2 SYDVKM. Trimming cost V 5 bases and J 1 base, with 17 bases left between them. This CDR3 comprises 16 residues. The CDR3 sequence: CASSQQGEGENTEAFF. DNA of the CDR3: TGTGCCAGCAGTCAACAGGGTGAGGGGGAGAACACTGAAGCTTTCTTT.

V and J are TRBV6-1 and TRBJ2-7; 8 bases fit TRBD1. The CDR3 covers 15 residues. The ends lost 6 bases at V and 1 base at J; junction bases unmatched: 8. In germline, CDR1 is MNHNS, CDR2 SASEGT. Written as DNA, the CDR3 is TGTGCCAGCAGCGGTGGACAGGGAGTTTCCTACGAGCAGTACTTC. The encoded protein is CASSGGQGVSYEQYF.

V and J are TRBV5-6 and TRBJ2-7, with 11 bases aligning to TRBD1. Germline V gives CDR1 SGHDT, CDR2 YYEEEE. J was trimmed by 6 bases and V by 0 bases; bases with no gene match: 2. There are 14 residues in the CDR3. CDR3 sequence (DNA): TGTGCCAGCAGCTTGGTGGGACAGGGGGTCGAGCAGTACTTC. It is translated as CASSLVGQGVEQYF. The full variable domain, its missing parts supplied by reference TRBV5-6 and TRBJ2-7, is DAGVTQSPTHLIKTRGQQVTLRCSPKSGHDTVSWYQQALGQGPQFIFQYYEEEERQRGNFPDRFSGHQFPNYSSELNVNALLLGDSALYLCASSLVGQGVEQYFGPGTRLTVT.

The chain uses TRBV9 and TRBJ2-1; D gene ambiguous. The CDR3 spans 11 residues. CDR1 and CDR2 (germline): SGDLS, YYNGEE. Trimming removed 3 bases at V and 6 bases at J, with 4 bases between. CDR3: CASSAVNEQFF. The CDR3, as DNA: TGTGCCAGCAGCGCTGTCAATGAGCAGTTCTTC. Full variable domain (remainder filled in from reference TRBV9 and TRBJ2-1): DSGVTQTPKHLITATGQRVTLRCSPRSGDLSVYWYQQSLDQGLQFLIQYYNGEERAKGNILERFSAQQFPDLHSELNLSSLELGDSALYFCASSAVNEQFFGPGTRLTVL.

V is TRBV27 and J is TRBJ2-7; 11 positions match TRBD2. The junction had 1 base not matched to a gene; V was cut back by 4 bases and J by 2 bases. The CDR3 runs to 14 residues. Looked up from germline, CDR1 is MNHEY and CDR2 is SMNVEV (reference sequence). For the CDR3, the DNA is TGTGCCAGCAGTTCGGGACTAGCGGCCTACGAGCAGTACTTC. Its translation: CASSSGLAAYEQYF.

CDR3 residues: CASSPLEGGEQFF. DNA of the CDR3: TGCGCCAGCAGCCCCCTGGAAGGGGGAGAGCAGTTCTTC. The rearrangement links TRBV4-3 to TRBJ2-1; D perhaps matches TRBD1 (6 bases). This CDR3 comprises 13 residues. The V end was cut by 4 bases, the J end by 10 bases, with 14 bases between. From germline, CDR1 is LGHNA and CDR2 YSLEER.

This chain uses TRBV5-4 with TRBJ2-5; D is unresolved. Germline-derived CDR1 and CDR2 are SGHNT and YYREEE (reference sequence). CDR3 length: 14 amino acids. Trimming cost V 0 bases and J 2 bases, with 8 bases left between them. Written as DNA, the CDR3 is TGTGCCAGCAGCTTGGCTTTACAGCAAGAGACCCAGTACTTC. This encodes CASSLALQQETQYF.

The chain joins TRBV6-5 to TRBJ1-1; weak D call: TRBD1 (5 bases). The CDR3 totals 13 residues. With 5 bases removed from V and 5 bases from J, the gap between germline ends came to 12 bases. Germline V gene lookup returns CDR1 MNHEY and CDR2 SVGAGI. CDR3 sequence (DNA): TGTGCCAGCAGTCTGGGGGGGGTGACTGAAGCTTTCTTT. It codes for CASSLGGVTEAFF.

The chain employs TRBV2 and TRBJ2-7; 11 bases map to TRBD2. CDR3 length equals 16 residues. Losses at the gene ends were 4 bases for V and 4 bases for J; bases not matched to a gene: 9. Germline CDR1 is SNHLY and CDR2 is FYNNEI. The CDR3 nucleotides are TGTGCCAGCAGTGGCCCCACTAGCGGGGGACGTTACGAGCAGTACTTC. It codes for CASSGPTSGGRYEQYF. The variable domain in full, with the rest retrieved from reference TRBV2 and TRBJ2-7, is EPEVTQTPSHQVTQMGQEVILRCVPISNHLYFYWYRQILGQKVEFLVSFYNNEISEKSEIFDDQFSVERPDGSNFTLKIRSTKLEDSAMYFCASSGPTSGGRYEQYFGPGTRLTVT.

This clone was seen a single time. This sequence joins TRBV18 and TRBJ2-6; D not certain. V was clipped by 3 bases and J by 1 base, with 7 bases between them. Germline values: CDR1 KGHSH, CDR2 LQKENI. The CDR3 is 15 residues long. For the CDR3, the DNA is TGTGCCAGCTCACCCCAGGAATCTGGGGCCAACGTCCTGACTTTC. Its protein product is CASSPQESGANVLTF.